This T cell receptor (beta chain) was profiled in a study of shared clonotypes between healthy human individuals. Replicate sorted-subset PCRs were loaded with around 200 ng DNA, approximately 31,000 T cell genomes. Generated by immunoSEQ multiplex PCR, the TCRdb table keeps only in-frame clones and is missing some. The sample lists approximately 320,000 clones, over 75% occurring once. Findings of the study overall: Genetic and exposure-history diversity was limited by the few donors. What naive subsets generally showed was a larger estimated richness than memory subsets showed.

CDR3 length: 23 residues. Looked up from germline, CDR1 is SGHRS and CDR2 is YFSETQ. With V trimmed by 1 base and J by 2 bases, 26 bases remained unmatched. As regards this clone: Its antigen is not identified.

Every one of the donors was a Caucasian adult that lived in Nashville, Tennessee. The sequenced sample was memory CD8+ T cells sorted from blood. Subset noted: CD45RO+ cells pooled with CCR7-negative TemRA cells. The receptor's source is a young man in good health. This rearrangement joins TRBV5-1 to TRBJ2-3, with 9 bases that match TRBD2. This CDR3 is CASSLRLWAMAAGGPPPTDTQYF. The CDR3 bases are TGCGCCAGCAGCTTGAGGTTATGGGCAATGGCGGCGGGGGGGCCCCCCCCCACAGATACGCAGTATTTT. The full variable domain, completed using reference TRBV5-1 and TRBJ2-3, is KAGVTQTPRYLIKTRGQQVTLSCSPISGHRSVSWYQQTPGQGLQFLFEYFSETQRNKGNFPGRFSGRQFSNSRSEMNVSTLELGDSALYLCASSLRLWAMAAGGPPPTDTQYFGPGTRLTVL.